Listed below are T cell receptor beta chains from one sample, sequenced in a study of blood T cell repertoires in COVID-19. Using immunoSEQ multiplex PCR, the repertoire was profiled, and TCRdb retains in-frame clones only, with some absent. The table includes some 190,000 clones, about 85% detected once. Sequencing was performed on peripheral blood. These receptors were taken from a man older than 75 with COVID-19, enrolled during active disease. CDR3s include the opening cysteine and the closing phenylalanine or tryptophan. A D gene is named only where the DNA matches it firmly. Only some rows state a clone size, as once, few, many or a class for expanded clones.

J,size,D,V,DNA,CDR3
TRBJ1-2,-,-,TRBV19,TGTGCCAGTAGTATAGCTGAGGGAACAGCTAACTATGGCTACACCTTC,CASSIAEGTANYGYTF
TRBJ1-4,-,TRBD1,TRBV5-1,TGCGCCAGCAGTTCGGCCAGGGGGCGGGCTAATGAAAAACTGTTTTTT,CASSSARGRANEKLFF
TRBJ2-7,-,TRBD1,TRBV19,TGTGCCAGTAGTATTTGGTTTATTGGGACAGGGGGCCGGGGGGAGCAGTACTTC,CASSIWFIGTGGRGEQYF
TRBJ1-3,-,-,TRBV7-9,TGTGCCAGCAGCCGTAGTGGGGGGAGCTCTGGAAACACCATATATTTT,CASSRSGGSSGNTIYF
TRBJ1-4,-,-,TRBV7-9,TGTGCCAGCAGCGGCAGGGAAGGGGGTGAAAAACTGTTTTTT,CASSGREGGEKLFF
TRBJ2-1,-,-,TRBV2,TGTGCCAGCAGTGAAGGTGGCGGGATCCAGTTCTTC,CASSEGGGIQFF
TRBJ2-7,few,-,TRBV7-6,TGTGCCAGCAGTAAGGACAGCCGAAGCTCCTACGAGCAGTACTTC,CASSKDSRSSYEQYF
TRBJ2-7,-,-,TRBV2,TGTGCCAGTCAGCGGGCCGACAGCACCTACGAGCAGTACTTC,CASQRADSTYEQYF
TRBJ2-3,-,TRBD1,TRBV5-5,TGTGCCAGCAGCCCTGGGACAGGGGCTGGCACAGATACGCAGTATTTT,CASSPGTGAGTDTQYF
TRBJ1-4,-,-,TRBV19,TGTGCCAGTAGTCCCCGCAGCGCAACTAATGAAAAACTGTTTTTT,CASSPRSATNEKLFF
TRBJ2-7,few,-,TRBV6-5,TGTGCCAGCGGGGCAGTCTCCTACGAGCAGTACTTC,CASGAVSYEQYF
TRBJ2-3,-,TRBD2,TRBV6-5,TGTGCCAGCAACTCCGGGACTAGCATAGATACGCAGTATTTT,CASNSGTSIDTQYF
TRBJ2-7,-,TRBD1,TRBV7-2,TGTGCCAGCAGCTCGGGGACAGGGGCCTACGAGCAGTACTTC,CASSSGTGAYEQYF
TRBJ1-2,-,-,TRBV7-9,TGTGCCAGCAGGCCCGTGGGTGGGGCATTCTATGGCTACACCTTC,CASRPVGGAFYGYTF
TRBJ1-1,-,-,TRBV2,TGTGCCAGCAGTGAAGCCTACACTGAAGCTTTCTTT,CASSEAYTEAFF
TRBJ2-1,-,TRBD2,TRBV9,TGTGCCAGCAGCGTAAGGGCTAGCGGGGGGGCCAGGCAGTTCTTC,CASSVRASGGARQFF
TRBJ2-1,-,-,TRBV3-1/TRBV3-2,TGTGCCAGCAGCCTACTGACTACTCTCTACAATGAGCAGTTCTTC,CASSLLTTLYNEQFF
TRBJ2-5,-,-,TRBV7-9,TGTGCCAGCAGCTTAGGAGGGAATACCCAGTACTTC,CASSLGGNTQYF
TRBJ2-7,few,-,TRBV3-1/TRBV3-2,TGTGCCAGCAGTAGCCCTCAGGGCGAGCAGTACTTC,CASSSPQGEQYF
TRBJ1-6,-,TRBD1,TRBV11-3,TGTGCCAGCAGCGCAAGACCGGGACAGACAAGCTCCTATAATTCACCCCTCCACTTT,CASSARPGQTSSYNSPLHF
TRBJ1-4,once,-,TRBV7-2,TGTGCCAGCAGCTTAGGATCCCTACTCAATGAAAAACTGTTTTTT,CASSLGSLLNEKLFF
TRBJ2-3,-,TRBD2,TRBV2,TGTGCCAGCAGAAACATCTACCTAGCGGGGGGCACAGATACGCAGTATTTT,CASRNIYLAGGTDTQYF
TRBJ2-7,few,TRBD2,TRBV11-2,TGTGCCAGCAGCTTAGTTCGGGGGGCCTACGAGCAGTACTTC,CASSLVRGAYEQYF
TRBJ2-3,-,TRBD2,TRBV29-1,TGCAGCGTTGAAGTTAGGGGACTAGCGGGGGGGCAGGTCACAGATACGCAGTATTTT,CSVEVRGLAGGQVTDTQYF
TRBJ1-6,-,TRBD1,TRBV12-3/TRBV12-4,TGTGCCAGCAGGGGGGACAGGAATTTACCCCTCCACTTT,CASRGDRNLPLHF
TRBJ1-1,-,-,TRBV7-6,TGTGCCAGCAGCTTAGGAGCAGGGGAAACTGAAGCTTTCTTT,CASSLGAGETEAFF
TRBJ2-5,-,TRBD2,TRBV3-1/TRBV3-2,TGTGCCAGCAGCCAACGGGGGGGCGGGGCCCAGTACTTC,CASSQRGGGAQYF
TRBJ1-1,-,TRBD1,TRBV6-1,TGTGCCAGCAGTGGGCGGACAGGGGCACAGAACACTGAAGCTTTCTTT,CASSGRTGAQNTEAFF
TRBJ2-5,-,-,TRBV12-2,TGTGCAAGTTTCCTGCCGGGGACAGTAGAGACCCAGTACTTC,CASFLPGTVETQYF
TRBJ1-3,few,-,TRBV7-2,TGTGCCAGCGGAGCGCGGGGAAACACCATATATTTT,CASGARGNTIYF
TRBJ2-1,-,-,TRBV6-5,TGTGCCAGCAGTTTCGGGATAAGGTCCTACAATGAGCAGTTCTTC,CASSFGIRSYNEQFF
TRBJ2-5,-,-,TRBV7-3,TGTGCCAGCAGCATACAGGCTCGTGAAACCCAGTACTTC,CASSIQARETQYF
TRBJ1-5,-,-,TRBV6-5,TGTGCCAGCAGTCAGGTTAATCAGCCCCAGCATTTT,CASSQVNQPQHF
TRBJ1-1,-,-,TRBV19,TGTGCCAGCGGCGGATTTGGTGAAGCTTTCTTT,CASGGFGEAFF
TRBJ2-5,-,TRBD1,TRBV28,TGTGCCAGCAGTACCTCAGGGGGCTTCGAGACCCAGTACTTC,CASSTSGGFETQYF
TRBJ1-4,-,-,TRBV5-1,TGCGCCAGCAGCTTGACGAGGGCTACTAATGAAAAACTGTTTTTT,CASSLTRATNEKLFF
TRBJ1-1,-,TRBD1,TRBV4-2,TGTGCCAGCAGCCAGGAAATCCCGACAGGGTCTGGGAACACTGAAGCTTTCTTT,CASSQEIPTGSGNTEAFF
TRBJ1-1,once,-,TRBV7-9,TGTGCCAGCAGTAAAGAGGGTGGCACTGAAGCTTTCTTT,CASSKEGGTEAFF
TRBJ1-1,few,-,TRBV27,TGTGCCAGCGAGTCAAGGGAGGGGCTGAACACTGAAGCTTTCTTT,CASESREGLNTEAFF
TRBJ1-2,-,TRBD1,TRBV27,TGTGCCAGCAGTTTAACAGGGGCCTATGGCTACACCTTC,CASSLTGAYGYTF
TRBJ1-3,-,TRBD1,TRBV9,TGTGCCAGCAGCGCCACCCTCCGGGACAGCGGCTCTGGAAACACCATATATTTT,CASSATLRDSGSGNTIYF
TRBJ2-7,-,TRBD1,TRBV3-1/TRBV3-2,TGTGCCAGCAGCCTTGGACAGGGCAGCTCCTACGAGCAGTACTTC,CASSLGQGSSYEQYF
TRBJ1-1,few,-,TRBV5-1,TGCGCCAGCAGCAGGGAGACGGGAATGAACACTGAAGCTTTCTTT,CASSRETGMNTEAFF
TRBJ2-7,-,TRBD1,TRBV7-8,TGTGCCAGCAGCGTTGACAGGGAAACCTACGAGCAGTACTTC,CASSVDRETYEQYF
TRBJ2-7,-,TRBD1,TRBV19,TGTGCCAGTGGGACAGGCTACGAGCAGTACTTC,CASGTGYEQYF
TRBJ2-3,once,-,TRBV2,TGTGCCAGCAGTGAACTTATGACAGATACGCAGTATTTT,CASSELMTDTQYF
TRBJ2-7,-,-,TRBV29-1,TGCAGCGTTGGCCCGGCGGGGAACGAGCAGTACTTC,CSVGPAGNEQYF
TRBJ2-3,-,TRBD2,TRBV4-3,TGCGCCAGCAGCCACGAGCGGGGGACAACAGATACGCAGTATTTT,CASSHERGTTDTQYF
TRBJ1-6,-,TRBD1,TRBV6-2/TRBV6-3,TGTGCCAGCAGCCCCCGGCAGGGGGCTAATTCACCCCTCCACTTT,CASSPRQGANSPLHF